This TCR beta chain was identified in a study of blood T cell repertoires in COVID-19 (TCRdb year 2020). Broadly, across the study: Samples from collaborators originated in the United States, Italy and Spain and spanned both the acute and convalescent phases of COVID-19. The repertoires were released in a freely available public database meant as a resource for research on the immune response to SARS-CoV-2. Nearly every sample came with metadata listing a de-identified subject ID, COVID-19 status, age in years and sex. The prospective study material was composed of cDNA or gDNA derived from T cells, B-cell-depleted T cells, or PBMCs. Where available, HLA class I and class II types were obtained from metadata supplied by the sample provider rather than from assay-based typing. Deeply sampled blood TCRbeta repertoires from subjects exposed to, actively infected with, or recovered from COVID-19 were included in the dataset. The samples were drawn from the first 160 participants of the ongoing ImmuneRACE study and from more than 1,000 subjects provided by 6 global collaborators. On the study overall, not on this receptor specifically: Clinical and demographic metadata were provided uncurated, with the amount varying by source and participant.

Enrolling through a virtual design, the prospective study's participants ranged in age from roughly 18 to 89 years and lived across 24 United States geographic areas. Cohort assignment in the prospective study relied on participant-reported clinical history from a screening survey and a study questionnaire. Recovered participants in ImmuneRACE Cohort 3 were defined by two consecutive negative NP/OP PCR tests, clearance by a healthcare professional, or resolution of symptoms. Each participant in the prospective study had whole blood, serum and a nasopharyngeal or oropharyngeal swab collected by mobile phlebotomists. Prospective study participants could optionally give additional blood draws and questionnaires over an approximately 2-month period. Blood samples from the prospective study were shipped frozen or at room temperature prior to DNA extraction. The CDR3 spans 17 residues, from the cysteine through the phenylalanine. The entry retains the CDR3 DNA only, 51 bases that are in frame from base 1. Germline trimming amounts to 3 bases on V and 3 bases on J, with 8 as the count of junction bases outside the gene matches. Via the germline V gene (reference sequence), CDR1 is MNHEY and CDR2 SMNVEV.

TCRbeta CDR3 regions were amplified from genomic DNA by means of the immunoSEQ Assay, a bias-controlled multiplex PCR. The original methods were these. Nucleated cell counts per sample were estimated from amplification of reference gene primers within the assay. To quantify the absolute abundance of each unique TCRbeta CDR3 rearrangement, sequence reads were collapsed and filtered. For each sample, productive Simpson clonality was calculated as the square root of Simpson's diversity index over productive rearrangements. Drawn from immuneACCESS, this table holds only the in-frame rearrangements with V and J called that TCRdb kept. Clones are partly lost; checked studies trace under half to an unresolved V gene and leave the rest unexplained. For V, J and clone size, that table is used; D and trimming come from the DNA. The sample table contains 250,000 to 350,000 clones; only one count was recorded for around 85% of them. The top ten constitute around 2.5% of the sample.

With regard to this clone: Its binding antigen is unknown. Per-nucleotide qualities are absent, and no much larger clonotype sits a single base away.

Specimen: PBMCs or T cells enriched from blood (not recorded which). The chain is encoded by TRBV27 joined to TRBJ1-6; 7 bases in the junction line up with TRBD1. This clonotype was sampled from a woman aged 45-59 years who had recovered from COVID-19. The CDR3 here reads CASSFLQGGLYNSPLHF. The nucleotide sequence reads TGTGCCAGCAGTTTTTTGCAGGGGGGCCTCTATAATTCACCCCTCCACTTT.